This passage covers 17 T cell receptor beta chains from one sample sequenced in a study of shared clonotypes between healthy human individuals. The naive CD8 subset, CD45RO-negative cells positively selected for CCR7, excluded terminally differentiated effector memory CD45RA+ cells. The table came from immunoSEQ multiplex PCR; TCRdb's copy has only in-frame clones and leaves some out. The sample lists approximately 1.9 million clones, about 93% occurring once. Sequencing was carried out using naive CD8+ T cells from PBMCs. The receptor set was obtained from a man aged 18 to 35 in good health. Some clones in this sample may be carry-over from other donors' samples.

The chain combines TRBV25-1 with TRBJ2-2; D gene uncertain. The length of the CDR3 is 14 residues. Germline V gene sequence: CDR1 MGHDK, CDR2 SYGVNS. The germline V and J ends were trimmed by 3 bases and 6 bases, with 11 bases remaining between them. CDR3 amino acids: CASSELSHSGELFF. DNA for the CDR3: TGTGCCAGCAGTGAGTTAAGTCATTCCGGGGAGCTGTTTTTT.

V is TRBV11-2 and J is TRBJ2-2; D is possibly TRBD1 or TRBD2 (5 bases each). The germline gives CDR1 SGHAT, CDR2 FQNNGV. Deletions cut 1 base from V and 6 bases from J, with 12 bases between. The CDR3 loop spans 15 amino acids. The CDR3 protein is CASSLVLRGAGELFF. The CDR3 nucleotides read TGTGCCAGCAGCTTAGTCTTGCGAGGGGCCGGGGAGCTGTTTTTT.

This chain uses TRBV28 with TRBJ1-2; D remains ambiguous. CDR1 is MDHEN and CDR2 is SYDVKM in the germline V gene. V was clipped by 7 bases and J by 2 bases, with 14 bases between them. CDR3 length: 14 residues. The CDR3 is CASTTRWQNYGYTF. CDR3 bases: TGTGCCAGCACCACTAGGTGGCAGAACTATGGCTACACCTTC.

This chain connects TRBV5-1 to TRBJ1-2; 8 bases match TRBD1. V lost 3 bases, J lost 3 bases, and 1 base stayed unmatched. The germline gives CDR1 SGHRS, CDR2 YFSETQ. CDR3 length: 13 amino acids. The CDR3 region is CASSWDRYYGYTF. DNA of the CDR3: TGCGCCAGCAGCTGGGACAGGTACTATGGCTACACCTTC.

This clone appeared once. J is TRBJ1-4 and V is TRBV7-9; unclear D gene. The CDR3 sequence is 15 residues long. Trimming left V 4 bases short and J 15 bases short, with 24 bases between. Germline loops: CDR1 SEHNR, CDR2 FQNEAQ (reference sequence). The CDR3 loop is CASSSGPIKMEEVFF. DNA of the CDR3: TGTGCCAGCAGCTCGGGCCCGATCAAGATGGAGGAGGTGTTTTTT.

The V call is TRBV7-9, the J call TRBJ2-1; D is unresolved. The V end lost 2 bases, the J end lost 7 bases, and 6 bases lay between the germline ends. CDR3 length: 12 amino acids. The germline V gene has CDR1 SEHNR and CDR2 FQNEAQ (reference sequence). This CDR3 reads CASSLTANEQFF. CDR3 sequence (DNA): TGTGCCAGCAGCTTAACGGCGAATGAGCAGTTCTTC.

This chain links TRBV7-2 with TRBJ2-5; 10 bases are a match to TRBD2. The CDR3 sequence is 17 residues long. CDR1 SGHTA and CDR2 FQGNSA come from the germline V gene. Germline trimming cut 0 bases from V and 5 bases from J; bases unmatched to any gene: 9. The CDR3 reads CASSLARLGLARETQYF. The CDR3 DNA follows: TGTGCCAGCAGCTTAGCCCGACTGGGACTAGCGCGCGAGACCCAGTACTTC.

The V and J genes are TRBV9 and TRBJ1-4; 8 nucleotides line up with TRBD1. CDR1 is SGDLS and CDR2 is YYNGEE in the germline V gene. V shed 3 bases, J shed 3 bases, and the junction held 7 bases outside the gene matches. The length of the CDR3 is 16 residues. The CDR3 reads CASSEDRGRANEKLFF. The CDR3 nucleotides are TGTGCCAGCAGCGAAGACAGGGGTCGGGCTAATGAAAAACTGTTTTTT.

V usage is TRBV13 and J usage is TRBJ2-3; TRBD2 might be the D (5 bases). The CDR3 has 16 residues. Per the germline V gene, CDR1 is PRHDT and CDR2 is FYEKMQ (reference sequence). V dropped 3 bases and J dropped 3 bases, with 16 bases sitting between them. The CDR3 is CASSFLSGDWTDTQYF. CDR3 nucleotides: TGTGCCAGCAGCTTTCTCAGCGGAGATTGGACAGATACGCAGTATTTT.

Only a few counts were recorded for this clone. Other DNA variants within this sample encode the same CDR3. The V call is TRBV6-5, the J call TRBJ1-5; 8 bases match TRBD1. Germline V lookup: CDR1 MNHEY, CDR2 SVGAGI. Trimming cost V 3 bases and J 4 bases; bases outside gene matches: 2. The CDR3 consists of 14 residues. The CDR3 sequence: CASSYRTGNQPQHF. The CDR3 DNA reads TGTGCCAGCAGTTATCGGACAGGGAATCAGCCCCAGCATTTT.

This clone occurred once. The chain carries TRBV4-3 and TRBJ1-1; D unresolved. V lost 0 bases and J 11 bases, leaving 13 bases between the germline ends. CDR1 is LGHNA, CDR2 YSLEER, per germline. This CDR3 comprises 13 residues. The CDR3 here is CASSQDPAREAFF. The CDR3 DNA is TGCGCCAGCAGCCAAGATCCGGCACGCGAGGCTTTCTTT.

As regards this clone: Other DNA sequences from this sample encode an identical CDR3 as well. This chain uses TRBV9 with TRBJ2-3, with D perhaps matching TRBD1 (6 bases). Germline V gene data show CDR1 as SGDLS and CDR2 as YYNGEE. Trimming stripped 0 bases from V and 3 bases from J, with 11 bases between. The CDR3 is made up of 15 amino acids. CDR3 sequence reads: CASSVDGGGTDTQYF. The CDR3 DNA is TGTGCCAGCAGCGTAGATGGGGGCGGGACAGATACGCAGTATTTT.

Here the CDR3 DNA reads TGTGCCAGCAGCCTACAGACGGGACACCACAATGAGCAGTTCTTC. It codes for CASSLQTGHHNEQFF. The V call is TRBV16, the J call TRBJ2-1; a weak D match, TRBD1 (6 bases). Trimming took off 4 bases at V and 5 bases at J, with 15 bases between the two ends. Germline V gives CDR1 KGHSY, CDR2 FQNENV. This CDR3 contains 15 residues.

The chain couples TRBV5-6 to TRBJ2-1, with 12 bases identical to TRBD2. Unmatched junction bases numbered 7, after V lost 0 bases and J lost 9 bases. Per germline, CDR1 SGHDT and CDR2 YYEEEE. This CDR3 comprises 16 residues. CDR3 nucleotides: TGTGCCAGCAGCTTGGCGACTAGCGGGAGTCAGGGTGAGCAGTTCTTC. Protein: CASSLATSGSQGEQFF.

In its sample, this clone was seen once. The chain carries TRBV30 and TRBJ2-7; D call uncertain. Trimming took 0 bases from V and 5 from J, leaving 11 bases between them. This CDR3 has 13 residues. Germline V CDR1 and CDR2: GTSNPN, SVGIG (reference sequence). The chain's CDR3 is CAWSVLGYHEQYF. As DNA, the CDR3 is TGTGCCTGGAGTGTACTGGGGTACCACGAGCAGTACTTC.

The chain joins TRBV7-6 to TRBJ2-6; 12 nucleotides align to TRBD1. Trimming took 4 bases from V and 1 from J; bases not matched to a gene: 2. CDR3 size: 17 residues. Germline CDR1 is SGHVS and CDR2 is FNYEAQ. The CDR3, as DNA: TGTGCCAGCAGCTGGGACAGGGGGCAGTCTGGGGCCAACGTCCTGACTTTC. Protein product: CASSWDRGQSGANVLTF.

As regards this clone: The same CDR3 can be traced to other DNA sequences in this sample. The chain recombines TRBV7-9 with TRBJ2-7; D not certain. Germline V gene sequence: CDR1 SEHNR, CDR2 FQNEAQ (reference sequence). The CDR3 totals 14 residues. With 3 bases removed from V and 2 bases from J, the gap between germline ends came to 11 bases. CDR3 loop: CASSFGDSPYEQYF. The CDR3 nucleotides read TGTGCCAGCAGCTTTGGGGATTCCCCCTACGAGCAGTACTTC.